This entry lists 21 T cell receptor beta chains sequenced from one sample in a study of response to subunit inactivated influenza vaccine. Each CDR3 protein is one row after TCRdb ran MiXCR on the RT-PCR reads. The sample has about 580,000 distinct CDR3 sequences, roughly 15% seen once; the top ten hold around 10%. This sample comprised PBMCs from blood, obtained approximately 12 days after vaccination. The receptors derive from a man aged 45-65 years who received an inactivated influenza vaccine.

The V and J genes are TRBV20-1 and TRBJ2-1; TRBD2 matches 12 bases. The CDR3 consists of 16 residues. Losses at the gene ends were 3 bases for V and 6 bases for J; bases not matched to a gene: 9. CDR1 is DFQATT, CDR2 SNEGSKA, per germline (reference sequence). The CDR3 loop reads CSASTASGRAPNEQFF. In DNA form, the CDR3 reads TGCAGTGCTAGTACCGCTAGCGGGAGGGCACCCAATGAGCAGTTCTTC.

This rearrangement joins TRBV7-9 to TRBJ1-1; D call uncertain. The CDR3 extends over 11 amino acids. CDR1 is SEHNR and CDR2 is FQNEAQ in the germline V gene (reference sequence). V lost 4 bases to trimming and J lost 10 bases, with 10 bases between them. CDR3 loop: CASSSERVAFF. CDR3 in DNA: TGTGCCAGCAGCTCCGAAAGAGTAGCTTTCTTT.

This chain joins TRBV10-2 and TRBJ2-7, with D possibly being TRBD2 (7 bases). The CDR3 covers 13 residues. V was pared by 8 bases and J by 4 bases, with 15 bases between. CDR1 and CDR2 from the germline V gene are WSHSY and SAAADI. The CDR3 region is CASGRDIIYEQYF. In nucleotides, the CDR3 is TGCGCCAGCGGGAGGGACATAATTTACGAGCAGTACTTC.

This clonotype was counted a few times. The J gene is TRBJ2-5, the V gene TRBV5-1, with TRBD2 matching over 15 bases. V shed 4 bases, J shed 1 base, and the junction held 8 bases outside the gene matches. This CDR3 region has 18 residues. Germline values: CDR1 SGHRS, CDR2 YFSETQ. CDR3 residues: CASSISGLAGGGQETQYF. The CDR3 DNA is TGCGCCAGCAGCATCTCCGGACTAGCGGGAGGGGGCCAAGAGACCCAGTACTTC.

As to this clonotype: At one of its ends the junction is not consistent with the germline gene, which may arise from a read error. The gene calls are TRBV5-1 and TRBJ2-1; the D is unclear. Germline CDR1 reads SGHRS; CDR2 reads YFSETQ. The CDR3 is 15 residues long. This chain's CDR3 is CASRLAANEVYEQFF. The CDR3 DNA reads as TGCGCCAGCAGATTGGCAGCAAACGAAGTCTATGAGCAGTTCTTC. The variable domain in full, completed from reference TRBV5-1 and TRBJ2-1, reads KAGVTQTPRYLIKTRGQQVTLSCSPISGHRSVSWYQQTPGQGLQFLFEYFSETQRNKGNFPGRFSGRQFSNSRSEMNVSTLELGDSALYLCASRLAANEVYEQFFGPGTRLTVL.

The table lists this clonotype with many counts. The chain carries TRBV20-1 and TRBJ2-6; no clear D. V dropped 3 bases and J dropped 0 bases, with 6 bases sitting between them. CDR3 size: 14 residues. Germline values: CDR1 DFQATT, CDR2 SNEGSKA (reference sequence). The CDR3 coding sequence is TGCAGTGCTAGTCCCACCTCTGGGGCCAACGTCCTGACTTTC. It translates to CSASPTSGANVLTF.

This clonotype was counted ten times or more. This chain connects TRBV5-6 to TRBJ1-2; D unresolved. V lost 0 bases and J 6 bases, leaving 12 bases between the germline ends. This CDR3 comprises 14 residues. Germline V gene data show CDR1 as SGHDT and CDR2 as YYEEEE. Here the CDR3 reads CASSLAGFDDGYTF. In DNA, the CDR3 is TGTGCCAGCAGCTTGGCGGGGTTTGACGATGGCTACACCTTC. The whole variable domain, filled in from reference TRBV5-6 and TRBJ1-2, reads DAGVTQSPTHLIKTRGQQVTLRCSPKSGHDTVSWYQQALGQGPQFIFQYYEEEERQRGNFPDRFSGHQFPNYSSELNVNALLLGDSALYLCASSLAGFDDGYTFGSGTRLTVV.

This clonotype was recorded once. The chain's CDR3 is CSVGGRSDRTQYF. The CDR3 coding sequence is TGCAGCGTGGGGGGGAGGTCGGATAGAACCCAGTACTTC. The chain is built from TRBV29-1 and TRBJ2-5; 7 bases are shared with TRBD2. V was clipped by 6 bases and J by 8 bases; unmatched bases: 12. Germline loops: CDR1 SQVTM, CDR2 ANQGSEA. The CDR3 spans 13 residues.

This clonotype was seen a handful of times. The chain employs TRBV5-5 and TRBJ2-2; TRBD2 might be the D (6 bases). Trimming took 0 bases from V and 4 from J, leaving 10 bases between them. The CDR3 is 15 amino acids. The germline CDR1 and CDR2 sequences are SGHKS and YYEKEE (reference sequence). The CDR3 DNA is TGTGCCAGCAGCTTGGCGACTAGTCCCACCGGGGAGCTGTTTTTT. Residues: CASSLATSPTGELFF.

The table lists this clonotype with many counts. The chain uses TRBV7-3 and TRBJ2-1; D remains unclear. Germline values: CDR1 SGHTA, CDR2 FQGTGA. Trimming took 5 bases from V and 5 from J, leaving 10 bases between them. CDR3 length: 13 residues. CDR3 amino acids: CASSPGPNNEQFF. CDR3 bases: TGTGCCAGCAGCCCCGGACCTAACAATGAGCAGTTCTTC.

In its sample, this clonotype was seen a few times. This chain uses TRBV5-1 with TRBJ2-7; D might be TRBD2 (6 bases). V lost 4 bases and J 3 bases, leaving 14 bases between the germline ends. The CDR3 runs to 14 residues. Germline-derived CDR1 and CDR2 are SGHRS and YFSETQ. Here the CDR3 reads CASSPRGDDYEQYF. DNA of the CDR3: TGCGCCAGCAGCCCGCGCGGGGACGACTACGAGCAGTACTTC.

V usage is TRBV2 and J usage is TRBJ2-1, with 10 bases lining up with TRBD2. There are 16 residues in the CDR3. The trim removed 3 bases at V and 0 bases at J, leaving 2 bases unmatched. CDR1 and CDR2 from the germline V gene are SNHLY and FYNNEI. The chain's CDR3 is CASSDSGRGSYNEQFF. CDR3 in DNA: TGTGCCAGCAGTGACAGCGGGAGGGGCTCCTACAATGAGCAGTTCTTC.

This clonotype was counted only a few times. The genes are TRBV18 and TRBJ1-3, with TRBD1 as a possible D gene (6 bases). Trimming removed 6 bases at V and 2 bases at J, with 11 bases between. Germline-derived CDR1 and CDR2 are KGHSH and LQKENI. The CDR3 is 14 amino acids. CDR3 loop: CASSDQGTGNTIYF. The CDR3 DNA reads as TGTGCCAGCTCCGACCAGGGGACTGGAAACACCATATATTTT. Full variable domain (missing parts from reference TRBV18 and TRBJ1-3): NAGVMQNPRHLVRRRGQEARLRCSPMKGHSHVYWYRQLPEEGLKFMVYLQKENIIDESGMPKERFSAEFPKEGPSILRIQQVVRGDSAAYFCASSDQGTGNTIYFGEGSWLTVV.

This chain joins TRBV6-1 and TRBJ1-1, with D maybe TRBD1 (6 bases). The CDR3 extends over 16 amino acids. Trimming took off 6 bases at V and 1 base at J, with 18 bases between the two ends. Germline CDR1 reads MNHNS; CDR2 reads SASEGT. The CDR3 is CASRLLLRGGNTEAFF. The CDR3 DNA reads TGTGCCAGCAGACTCCTTCTCAGGGGAGGGAACACTGAAGCTTTCTTT.

The chain employs TRBV12-3 or TRBV12-4 and TRBJ2-7; D not resolved. V lost 3 bases and J lost 0, with 9 bases in between. The CDR3 contains 14 residues. This CDR3 is CASSFGPISYEQYF. In nucleotides, the CDR3 is TGTGCCAGCAGTTTCGGGCCGATCTCCTACGAGCAGTACTTC.

The sample holds a few counts of this clonotype. CDR3 in amino acids: CASSEAQSGTYNEQFF. DNA of the CDR3: TGTGCCAGCAGTGAAGCGCAGAGCGGGACCTACAATGAGCAGTTCTTC. This rearrangement joins TRBV2 to TRBJ2-1; 7 bases are shared with TRBD2. There are 16 residues in the CDR3. V trimming: 0 bases; J trimming: 2 bases; junction bases outside the gene matches: 4. Germline V gene lookup returns CDR1 SNHLY and CDR2 FYNNEI.

CDR3 sequence reads: CASSLDRRMNTEAFF. In nucleotides, the CDR3 is TGTGCCAGCAGCTTAGATCGACGGATGAACACTGAAGCTTTCTTT. The genes are TRBV7-9 and TRBJ1-1; no reliable D call. V was trimmed by 1 base and J by 0 bases, leaving 9 bases between them. The CDR3 has 15 residues. The germline V gene encodes CDR1 SEHNR and CDR2 FQNEAQ (reference sequence).

This clonotype appeared a few times. The rearrangement links TRBV12-3 or TRBV12-4 to TRBJ1-4, with TRBD1 as a possible D gene (6 bases). CDR3 size: 14 residues. V was shortened by 7 bases and J by 7 bases, with 16 bases between the two germline ends. The CDR3 nucleotides read TGTGCCAGCAAGTCCGGGGGGGGCGGTGAAAAACTGTTTTTT. It translates to CASKSGGGGEKLFF.

The sample holds many counts of this clonotype. The chain recombines TRBV7-2 with TRBJ2-7; unclear D gene. Germline-derived CDR1 and CDR2 are SGHTA and FQGNSA. The CDR3 is 14 amino acids. Trimming removed 4 bases at V and 3 bases at J, with 13 bases between. The CDR3 nucleotides read TGTGCCAGCAGCTCCCCGGACCCCTACTACGAGCAGTACTTC. Translation: CASSSPDPYYEQYF.

The chain has TRBV15 and TRBJ1-3; D is ambiguous. The V gene lost 9 bases and the J gene lost 0 bases, with 3 bases spanning the gap. CDR3 length equals 11 residues. Germline loops: CDR1 LNHNV, CDR2 YYDKDF (reference sequence). CDR3 amino acids: CATSSGNTIYF. The CDR3 DNA reads as TGTGCCACTAGCTCTGGAAACACCATATATTTT.

The rearrangement joins TRBV6-5 to TRBJ2-7; TRBD2 agrees at 10 bases. The trim removed 0 bases at V and 5 bases at J, leaving 7 bases unmatched. Germline CDR1 MNHEY, CDR2 SVGAGI. The CDR3 totals 16 residues. DNA of the CDR3: TGTGCCAGCAGTTACTCTGCAGCGGGAGGGCCCCACGAGCAGTACTTC. This codes for CASSYSAAGGPHEQYF.